This TCR beta chain was sequenced during a study of blood T cells in healthy people across ages. Whole-study results and caveats: Researchers said unsorted PBMCs prevented a conclusive naive versus antigen-experienced comparison.

The authors ran a second PCR of about 7 to 12 cycles using a sample-barcoded 5' primer and a J-beta primer mix. Each cDNA molecule received a tag from a template-switch adaptor that had 12 random nucleotides. TCRdb called the 5' RACE reads again in MiXCR, with one record for every CDR3 protein. In the table there are hundreds of thousands of distinct CDR3 sequences, around 48% of which are singletons. Extractions gave at least 5.5 micrograms of total RNA per sample. Germline CDR1 is MNHEY and CDR2 is SMNVEV (reference sequence). V lost 4 bases, J lost 2 bases, and 16 bases lay in between. The CDR3 consists of 16 residues. Points on this clonotype: The antigen remains undetermined.

This chain joins TRBV27 and TRBJ2-3, with D possibly matching TRBD1 (5 bases). Sample: blood. This clonotype was sampled from a woman aged 60-75 years in good health. The CDR3 bases are TGTGCCAGCAGTTCCTTCGGGCAGGGATTCACAGATACGCAGTATTTT. The encoded protein is CASSSFGQGFTDTQYF.